The T cell receptor beta chain under discussion was sequenced for a study of memory CD4+ T cells and cytomegalovirus serostatus. The method was immunoSEQ multiplex PCR; TCRdb's version includes in-frame clones alone and lacks a portion of them. The sample lists 85,000 to 100,000 clones, roughly 80% seen once, with approximately 4% in the top ten. The sort gate was single viable CD3+CD4+CD8-CD45RO+ cells for memory CD4+ T cells. CMV serostatus came from serum IgG against pp150, pp28, p38, p52. Trimming took 3 bases from V and 0 from J, leaving 15 bases between them. Germline V gives CDR1 MGHRA, CDR2 YSYEKL. This CDR3 contains 16 residues.

The sequenced sample was memory CD4+ T cells from blood. The TCR sequence derives from an adult in good health and CMV-seropositive. The V and J genes are TRBV4-1 and TRBJ2-7; no reliable D call. CDR3 DNA sequence: TGCGCCAGCAGCCAGTTGACGGCTTCAAGCTCCTACGAGCAGTACTTC. This translates into CASSQLTASSSYEQYF.